Following are 29 T cell receptor beta chains from one sample sequenced in a study of long-term antiretroviral therapy in people with HIV. The immunoSEQ assay was v3.0, run at survey level. The assay was immunoSEQ multiplex PCR, and TCRdb's table has in-frame clones only and misses some. Found here are more than 20,000 clones, about 95% of them singletons; the top ten hold less than 2.5%. The material was unsorted PBMCs, obtained around 5 years after starting antiretroviral therapy. Receptors were obtained from a woman aged 45-59 years with HIV.

This clone was seen a single time. The chain recombines TRBV29-1 with TRBJ1-5; no definite D call. Between the trimmed V and J ends, which lost 1 base and 4 bases, there was a span of 8 bases. The CDR3 extends over 13 amino acids. Germline loops: CDR1 SQVTM, CDR2 ANQGSEA. The CDR3 DNA follows: TGCAGCGTTGAAGTAGGTGAGAATCAGCCCCAGCATTTT. This encodes CSVEVGENQPQHF.

The gene calls are TRBV4-1 and TRBJ2-1; 8 positions match TRBD2. The J segment lost 9 bases and the V segment lost 2 bases, leaving 12 bases of the junction unmatched. CDR3 length equals 16 residues. Germline CDR1 is MGHRA and CDR2 is YSYEKL. CDR3 amino acids: CASSQLSGTGPGEQFF. CDR3 DNA: TGCGCCAGCAGCCAACTTAGCGGGACGGGTCCGGGTGAGCAGTTCTTC.

This sequence joins TRBV4-1 and TRBJ2-7; 9 nucleotides agree with TRBD1. The CDR3 sequence is 15 residues long. Germline V gene data show CDR1 as MGHRA and CDR2 as YSYEKL. With V trimmed by 5 bases and J by 3 bases, 8 bases remained unmatched. CDR3 in DNA: TGCGCCAGCAGCTACGACGGGACAGGGCTCTACGAGCAGTACTTC. Its protein product is CASSYDGTGLYEQYF.

This clone has more than one count but fewer than ten. The gene calls are TRBV5-1 and TRBJ1-1; D gene unclear. The CDR3 contains 13 residues. The V end was cut by 3 bases, the J end by 1 base, with 7 bases between. CDR1 and CDR2 from the germline V gene are SGHRS and YFSETQ. The CDR3 nucleotides read TGCGCCAGCAGCTGGTCAGGGAACACTGAAGCTTTCTTT. It translates to CASSWSGNTEAFF.

The chain recombines TRBV27 with TRBJ2-2; 8 bases are a match to TRBD2. After removal of 3 bases from V and 4 bases from J, the junction contained 7 bases not matched to a gene. Germline V gives CDR1 MNHEY, CDR2 SMNVEV (reference sequence). CDR3 length: 16 amino acids. Here the CDR3 reads CASSFASGSGTGELFF. CDR3 nucleotide sequence: TGTGCCAGCAGTTTTGCAAGCGGGAGCGGCACCGGGGAGCTGTTTTTT.

V is TRBV11-1 and J is TRBJ2-1; 7 bases agree with TRBD1. The CDR3 spans 15 residues. Unmatched junction bases numbered 4, after V lost 1 base and J lost 4 bases. The germline V gene has CDR1 SGHAT and CDR2 FQDESV (reference sequence). The CDR3 spells CASSLVRDSYNEQFF. DNA of the CDR3: TGTGCCAGCAGCTTAGTAAGGGACAGTTACAATGAGCAGTTCTTC.

The sample holds one count of this clone. This chain joins TRBV9 and TRBJ2-3; D might be TRBD2 (5 bases). The CDR3 has 15 residues. Trimming took off 4 bases at V and 0 bases at J, with 12 bases between the two ends. From germline, CDR1 is SGDLS and CDR2 YYNGEE. The CDR3 nucleotides read TGTGCCAGCAGCCAGGAGGCGGAGAGCACAGATACGCAGTATTTT. The encoded protein is CASSQEAESTDTQYF.

This chain joins TRBV27 and TRBJ1-2, with 7 bases lining up with TRBD1. V lost 5 bases and J lost 4; bases outside the gene matches: 7. The CDR3 is 14 residues long. CDR1 and CDR2 from the germline V gene are MNHEY and SMNVEV (reference sequence). CDR3 DNA sequence: TGTGCCAGCAGTCTCGCTGGGACAGCCTATGGCTACACCTTC. Its translation: CASSLAGTAYGYTF.

The chain uses TRBV6-5 and TRBJ2-1, with a possible D match to TRBD2 (5 bases). Germline-derived CDR1 and CDR2 are MNHEY and SVGAGI. This CDR3 has 13 residues. V was cut by 4 bases and J by 12 bases, with 16 bases left in between. The CDR3 bases are TGTGCCAGCAGTTTTACTAGAACTGGGAGGCAGTTCTTC. Amino acid sequence: CASSFTRTGRQFF.

V and J are TRBV28 and TRBJ1-5; D not certain. The V gene lost 2 bases and the J gene lost 5 bases, with 7 bases spanning the gap. The CDR3 consists of 13 residues. Germline assignment: CDR1 MDHEN and CDR2 SYDVKM. CDR3 DNA sequence: TGTGCCAGCAGTTTAAGGCAGGATCAGCCCCAGCATTTT. Translation gives CASSLRQDQPQHF.

The chain combines TRBV29-1 with TRBJ1-2; 7 nucleotides match TRBD1. The CDR3 has 12 amino acids. With 6 bases clipped from V and 0 bases from J, the junction kept 1 base outside the gene matches. Germline CDR1 and CDR2: SQVTM and ANQGSEA. The CDR3 DNA sequence: TGCAGCGTCGGGACAGCTAACTATGGCTACACCTTC. Protein sequence: CSVGTANYGYTF.

The chain joins TRBV19 to TRBJ1-5, with D uncertain. The germline V and J ends were trimmed by 9 bases and 6 bases, with 6 bases remaining between them. Germline lookup yields CDR1 LNHDA and CDR2 SQIVND (reference sequence). The CDR3 is 10 amino acids. The CDR3: CASGGQPQHF. The CDR3 coding sequence is TGTGCCAGCGGAGGTCAGCCCCAGCATTTT. Based on the CDR3 plus reference TRBV19 and TRBJ1-5, the full variable domain is DGGITQSPKYLFRKEGQNVTLSCEQNLNHDAMYWYRQDPGQGLRLIYYSQIVNDFQKGDIAEGYSVSREKKESFPLTVTSAQKNPTAFYLCASGGQPQHFGDGTRLSIL.

This chain joins TRBV6-5 and TRBJ2-2; possibly TRBD2 for D (7 bases). The CDR3 extends over 16 amino acids. V was pared by 1 base and J by 5 bases, with 14 bases between. From germline, CDR1 is MNHEY and CDR2 SVGAGI. The CDR3 coding sequence is TGTGCCAGCAGTTACTTCGGGGGGCATATGACCGGGGAGCTGTTTTTT. It specifies CASSYFGGHMTGELFF.

This rearrangement joins TRBV18 to TRBJ2-3; a weak D match, TRBD2 (5 bases). The CDR3 runs to 15 residues. Looked up from germline, CDR1 is KGHSH and CDR2 is LQKENI. The germline V and J ends were trimmed by 2 bases and 0 bases, with 9 bases remaining between them. CDR3 sequence: CASSPAAGSTDTQYF. CDR3 nucleotides: TGTGCCAGCTCACCAGCGGCGGGTAGCACAGATACGCAGTATTTT.

The rearrangement joins TRBV28 to TRBJ2-5, with 9 bases aligning to TRBD2. Germline CDR1 is MDHEN and CDR2 is SYDVKM. This CDR3 contains 14 residues. The V segment lost 5 bases and the J segment 1 base; nucleotides outside the gene matches: 2. CDR3 bases: TGTGCCAGCAGTACTAGCGGGCCCCAAGAGACCCAGTACTTC. Protein sequence: CASSTSGPQETQYF.

V gene TRBV27 combines with J gene TRBJ1-1; the D gene is possibly TRBD1 (6 bases). The ends were cut back, 6 bases at V and 1 base at J, with 9 bases in the middle. The CDR3 runs to 13 residues. Germline CDR1 reads MNHEY; CDR2 reads SMNVEV (reference sequence). The CDR3, as DNA: TGTGCCAGCAGGAAGACAGGGAACACTGAAGCTTTCTTT. Its protein is CASRKTGNTEAFF.

This clone was seen a single time. This chain connects TRBV27 to TRBJ2-7; D possibly uses TRBD1 or TRBD2 (5 bases each). V dropped 2 bases and J dropped 3 bases, with 11 bases sitting between them. The germline CDR1 and CDR2 sequences are MNHEY and SMNVEV (reference sequence). The CDR3 is 14 residues long. CDR3 coding DNA: TGTGCCAGCAGTTTAGGGACGGGATTCTACGAGCAGTACTTC. Amino acids: CASSLGTGFYEQYF.

This clone was found once. V is TRBV11-3 and J is TRBJ2-3; tentative D call: TRBD2 (5 bases). CDR3 length: 13 amino acids. The V and J ends lost 3 bases and 5 bases respectively, with 9 bases between them. CDR1 is SGHNT, CDR2 YENEEA, per germline. The CDR3 loop reads CASSFNGGDTQYF. CDR3 sequence (DNA): TGTGCCAGCAGCTTTAACGGAGGAGATACGCAGTATTTT.

This clone was found once. The V gene is TRBV5-1, the J gene TRBJ2-1; no firm D call. Germline values: CDR1 SGHRS, CDR2 YFSETQ. The V and J ends lost 1 base and 0 bases respectively, with 14 bases between them. CDR3 length: 17 residues. In nucleotides, the CDR3 is TGCGCCAGCAGCTTGAACGGCGCCGGTAGCTCCTACAATGAGCAGTTCTTC. This encodes CASSLNGAGSSYNEQFF.

The V call is TRBV7-2, the J call TRBJ2-1; 8 positions match TRBD2. The V and J ends lost 5 bases and 8 bases, in that order; junction bases with no gene match: 2. This CDR3 contains 12 residues. CDR1 and CDR2 from the germline V gene are SGHTA and FQGNSA. The CDR3 is CASSPGGHEQFF. The DNA for the CDR3 is TGTGCCAGCAGCCCGGGGGGGCATGAGCAGTTCTTC.

The chain uses TRBV28 and TRBJ2-2; no firm D call. V lost 7 bases and J lost 2, with 14 bases in between. Germline-derived CDR1 and CDR2 are MDHEN and SYDVKM. The CDR3 spans 15 residues. The DNA for the CDR3 is TGTGCCAGCAAGCCTCCGTACCCTAACACCGGGGAGCTGTTTTTT. This translates into CASKPPYPNTGELFF.

The chain links TRBV13 to TRBJ2-7, with D perhaps matching TRBD2 (5 bases). V shed 5 bases and J shed 6 bases, with 11 bases lying between them. In germline, CDR1 is PRHDT, CDR2 FYEKMQ (reference sequence). The CDR3 length is 12 residues. CDR3 DNA: TGTGCCAGCAGCCCGGCTCGGGGCGAGCAGTACTTC. As protein: CASSPARGEQYF.

J is TRBJ2-7 and V is TRBV6-1; 14 bases line up with TRBD2. Germline CDR1 and CDR2: MNHNS and SASEGT. V shed 6 bases, J shed 5 bases, and the junction held 6 bases outside the gene matches. The CDR3 extends over 15 amino acids. This CDR3 is CASRPGLAGDHEQYF. The CDR3 DNA follows: TGTGCCAGCAGGCCGGGACTAGCGGGAGACCACGAGCAGTACTTC.

V gene TRBV9 combines with J gene TRBJ2-7; D perhaps matches TRBD2 (6 bases). V was trimmed by 3 bases and J by 3 bases, leaving 13 bases between them. Germline values: CDR1 SGDLS, CDR2 YYNGEE. This CDR3 is 14 amino acids long. The CDR3 region has the DNA TGTGCCAGCAGCGAAGGTAGCGGTAACTACGAGCAGTACTTC. Amino acid sequence: CASSEGSGNYEQYF.

The chain combines TRBV4-3 with TRBJ2-3, with 7 bases aligning to TRBD2. Per the germline V gene, CDR1 is LGHNA and CDR2 is YSLEER. J gave up 6 bases and V 3 bases, and 12 bases lay outside the gene matches. The CDR3 totals 16 residues. The CDR3 loop reads CASSQTLAGARDTQYF. CDR3 nucleotides: TGCGCCAGCAGCCAGACCTTAGCGGGCGCGAGGGATACGCAGTATTTT.

This chain joins TRBV20-1 and TRBJ1-2; D uncertain. The CDR3 runs to 11 residues. The V end lost 3 bases, the J end lost 4 bases, and 6 bases lay between the germline ends. The V gene's germline CDR1 is DFQATT and CDR2 SNEGSKA (reference sequence). CDR3 residues: CSASAGYGYTF. CDR3 nucleotides: TGCAGTGCTAGCGCAGGCTATGGCTACACCTTC.

J is TRBJ2-4 and V is TRBV27, with D perhaps matching TRBD1 (6 bases). Germline CDR1 and CDR2: MNHEY and SMNVEV (reference sequence). This CDR3 is built from 16 residues. V gave up 5 bases and J gave up 12 bases, with 26 bases separating them. The CDR3: CASSLSYFTGSVSQYF. For the CDR3, the DNA is TGTGCCAGCAGTCTTTCTTATTTCACAGGGAGTGTTTCTCAGTACTTC.

The V call is TRBV5-4, the J call TRBJ2-1, with 15 positions matching TRBD2. Germline V gene sequence: CDR1 SGHNT, CDR2 YYREEE (reference sequence). Trimming took 4 bases from V and 7 from J; bases not matched to a gene: 3. The CDR3 runs to 15 residues. The CDR3 DNA sequence: TGTGCCAGCAGCGCGGGACTAGCGGGAGGTAATGAGCAGTTCTTC. Its translation: CASSAGLAGGNEQFF. Filled out from reference TRBV5-4 and TRBJ2-1, the complete variable domain reads ETGVTQSPTHLIKTRGQQVTLRCSSQSGHNTVSWYQQALGQGPQFIFQYYREEENGRGNFPPRFSGLQFPNYSSELNVNALELDDSALYLCASSAGLAGGNEQFFGPGTRLTVL.

Comment on this clone: The junction and the germline gene differ at one end; a read error may be behind it. The genes are TRBV18 and TRBJ1-5; the D gene is possibly TRBD1 (6 bases). This CDR3 contains 13 residues. CDR1 is KGHSH, CDR2 LQKENI, per germline. The CDR3, as DNA: TGTGCCAGCTCTCCACAGGGTTCTCAGCCCCAGCATTTT. It translates to CASSPQGSQPQHF. Full variable domain (remainder filled in from reference TRBV18 and TRBJ1-5): NAGVMQNPRHLVRRRGQEARLRCSPMKGHSHVYWYRQLPEEGLKFMVYLQKENIIDESGMPKERFSAEFPKEGPSILRIQQVVRGDSAAYFCASSPQGSQPQHFGDGTRLSIL.